What follows are 2 T cell receptor beta chains derived from one specimen sequenced in a study of cytomegalovirus exposure and HLA in healthy donors. Amplification used 60 Vbeta primers and 13 Jbeta primers. Repertoires were generated with immunoSEQ multiplex PCR, while TCRdb's copy carries only in-frame clones and drops some. The data show approximately 170,000 clones, under 85% seen once. The sample comprised PBMCs. The receptor source for this set is a woman in her late teens or twenties in good health and CMV-seronegative.

The V and J genes are TRBV2 and TRBJ1-4, with 12 bases identical to TRBD1. V shed 5 bases and J 0 bases; nucleotides not matched to a gene: 10. CDR1 SNHLY and CDR2 FYNNEI come from the germline V gene. The CDR3 is made up of 19 amino acids. The CDR3 sequence: CASSRPGQGAQATNEKLFF. CDR3 bases: TGTGCCAGCAGTAGACCGGGACAGGGGGCCCAAGCAACTAATGAAAAACTGTTTTTT.

The chain is built from TRBV6-5 and TRBJ2-7; D possibly corresponds to TRBD2 (5 bases). The V end was cut by 6 bases, the J end by 4 bases, with 16 bases between. Germline values: CDR1 MNHEY, CDR2 SVGAGI. The CDR3 is made up of 14 amino acids. This CDR3 is CASSRPPEVYEQYF. Written as DNA, the CDR3 is TGTGCCAGCAGCCGCCCTCCGGAGGTTTACGAGCAGTACTTC.